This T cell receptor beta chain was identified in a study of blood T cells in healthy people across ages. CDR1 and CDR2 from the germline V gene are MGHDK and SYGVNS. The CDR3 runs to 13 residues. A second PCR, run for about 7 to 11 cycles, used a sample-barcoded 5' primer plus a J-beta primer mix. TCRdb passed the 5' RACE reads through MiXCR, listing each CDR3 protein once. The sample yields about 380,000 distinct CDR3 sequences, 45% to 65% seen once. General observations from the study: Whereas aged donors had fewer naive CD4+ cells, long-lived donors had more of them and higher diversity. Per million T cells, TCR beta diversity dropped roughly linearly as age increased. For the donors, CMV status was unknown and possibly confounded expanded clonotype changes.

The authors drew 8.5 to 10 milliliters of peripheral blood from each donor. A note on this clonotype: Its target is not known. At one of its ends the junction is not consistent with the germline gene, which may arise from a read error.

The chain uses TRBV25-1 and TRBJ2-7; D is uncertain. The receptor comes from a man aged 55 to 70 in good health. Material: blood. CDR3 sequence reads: CASSSASAGERYF. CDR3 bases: TGTGCCAGCAGTTCCGCGTCGGCCGGCGAGCGGTACTTC.